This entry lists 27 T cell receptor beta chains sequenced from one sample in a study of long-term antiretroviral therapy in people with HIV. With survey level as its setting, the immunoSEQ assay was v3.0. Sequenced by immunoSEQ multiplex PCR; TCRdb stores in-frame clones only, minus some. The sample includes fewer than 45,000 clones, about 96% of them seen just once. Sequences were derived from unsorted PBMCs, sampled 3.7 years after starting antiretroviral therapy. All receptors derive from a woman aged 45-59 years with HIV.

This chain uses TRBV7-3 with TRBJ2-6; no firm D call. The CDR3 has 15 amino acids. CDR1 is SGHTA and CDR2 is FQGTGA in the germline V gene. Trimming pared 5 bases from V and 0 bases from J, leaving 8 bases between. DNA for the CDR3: TGTGCCAGCAGCCTAGTAAGCTCTGGGGCCAACGTCCTGACTTTC. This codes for CASSLVSSGANVLTF.

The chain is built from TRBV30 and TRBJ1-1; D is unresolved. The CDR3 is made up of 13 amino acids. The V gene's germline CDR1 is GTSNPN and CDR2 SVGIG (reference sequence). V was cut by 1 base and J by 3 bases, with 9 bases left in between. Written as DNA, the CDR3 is TGTGCCTGGAGTGGGCAGAAGCACACTGAAGCTTTCTTT. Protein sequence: CAWSGQKHTEAFF.

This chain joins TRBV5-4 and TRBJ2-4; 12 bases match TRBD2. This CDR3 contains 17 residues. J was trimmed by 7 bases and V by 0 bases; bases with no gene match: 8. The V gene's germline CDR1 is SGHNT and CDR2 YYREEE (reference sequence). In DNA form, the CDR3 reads TGTGCCAGCAGCTTGGGGCTAGCGGGGGGGCAGAGGAACATTCAGTACTTC. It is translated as CASSLGLAGGQRNIQYF.

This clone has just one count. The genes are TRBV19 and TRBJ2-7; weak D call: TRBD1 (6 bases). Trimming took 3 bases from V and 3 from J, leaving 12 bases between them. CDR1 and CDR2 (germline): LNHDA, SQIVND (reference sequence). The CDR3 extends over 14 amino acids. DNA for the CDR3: TGTGCCAGTAGTATCGGACAGCTCTTCTACGAGCAGTACTTC. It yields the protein CASSIGQLFYEQYF.

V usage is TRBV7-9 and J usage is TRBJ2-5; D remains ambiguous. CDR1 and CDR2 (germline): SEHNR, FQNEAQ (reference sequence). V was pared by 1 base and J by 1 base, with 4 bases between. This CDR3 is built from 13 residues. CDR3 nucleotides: TGTGCCAGCAGCTTAGGACCCCAAGAGACCCAGTACTTC. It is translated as CASSLGPQETQYF.

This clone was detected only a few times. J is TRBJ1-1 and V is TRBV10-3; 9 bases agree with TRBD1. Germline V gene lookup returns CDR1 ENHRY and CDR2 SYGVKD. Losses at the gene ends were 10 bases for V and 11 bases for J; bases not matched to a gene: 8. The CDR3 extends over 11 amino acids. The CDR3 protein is CATLRDREAFF. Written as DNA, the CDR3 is TGTGCCACCCTCCGGGACAGGGAGGCTTTCTTT.

In DNA form, the CDR3 reads TGTGCCAGCAGCCTGGCTCAGGGCCGCTCCTACAATGAGCAGTTCTTC. This sequence encodes CASSLAQGRSYNEQFF. This rearrangement joins TRBV5-8 to TRBJ2-1, with D possibly matching TRBD1 (5 bases). The CDR3 extends over 16 amino acids. From germline, CDR1 is SGHTS and CDR2 YDEGEE. Trimming took off 4 bases at V and 0 bases at J, with 14 bases between the two ends.

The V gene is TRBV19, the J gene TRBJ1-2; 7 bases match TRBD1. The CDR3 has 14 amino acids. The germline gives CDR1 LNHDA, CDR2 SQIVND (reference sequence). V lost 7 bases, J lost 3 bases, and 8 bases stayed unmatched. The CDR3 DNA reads TGTGCCAGTAACGCGGATCAGGGGGACTATGGCTACACCTTC. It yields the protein CASNADQGDYGYTF.

CDR3 nucleotides: TGTGCCAGCAGCTTAAGCGGGGGACAGTTGAACACTGAAGCTTTCTTT. This translates into CASSLSGGQLNTEAFF. J is TRBJ1-1 and V is TRBV7-3; TRBD1 matches 7 bases. This CDR3 has 16 residues. The J segment lost 0 bases and the V segment lost 1 base, leaving 5 bases of the junction unmatched. The germline CDR1 and CDR2 sequences are SGHTA and FQGTGA.

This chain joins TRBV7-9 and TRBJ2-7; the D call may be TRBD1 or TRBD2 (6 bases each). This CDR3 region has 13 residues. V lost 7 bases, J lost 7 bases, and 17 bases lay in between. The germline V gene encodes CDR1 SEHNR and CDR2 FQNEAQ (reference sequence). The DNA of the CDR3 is TGTGCCAGCATAGGTGGAGGGGGTGTGGAGCAGTACTTC. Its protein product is CASIGGGGVEQYF.

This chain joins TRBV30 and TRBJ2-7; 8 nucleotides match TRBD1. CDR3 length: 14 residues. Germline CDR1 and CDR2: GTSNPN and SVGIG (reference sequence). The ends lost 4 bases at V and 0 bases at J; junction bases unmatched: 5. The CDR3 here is CAWNPDRGSYEQYF. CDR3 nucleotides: TGTGCCTGGAACCCCGACAGGGGCTCCTACGAGCAGTACTTC.

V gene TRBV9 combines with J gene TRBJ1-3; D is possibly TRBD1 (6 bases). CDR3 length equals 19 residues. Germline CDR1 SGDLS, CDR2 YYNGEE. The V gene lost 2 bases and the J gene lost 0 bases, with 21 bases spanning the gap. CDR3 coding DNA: TGTGCCAGCAGCGTGGGGGAGACTTACAGGGTTAGCTCTGGAAACACCATATATTTT. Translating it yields CASSVGETYRVSSGNTIYF.

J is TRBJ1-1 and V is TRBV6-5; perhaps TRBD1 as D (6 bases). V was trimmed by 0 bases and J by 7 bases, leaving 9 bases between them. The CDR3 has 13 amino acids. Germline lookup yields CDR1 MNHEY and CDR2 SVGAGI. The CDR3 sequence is CASSYSDSYEAFF. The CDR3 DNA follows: TGTGCCAGCAGTTACTCGGACAGTTATGAAGCTTTCTTT.

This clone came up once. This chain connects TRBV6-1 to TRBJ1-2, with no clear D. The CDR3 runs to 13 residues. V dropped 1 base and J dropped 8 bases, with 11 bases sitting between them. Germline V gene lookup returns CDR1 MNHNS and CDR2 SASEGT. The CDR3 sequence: CASSEGRRSGYTF. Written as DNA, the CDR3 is TGTGCCAGCAGTGAAGGGAGGAGAAGCGGCTACACCTTC.

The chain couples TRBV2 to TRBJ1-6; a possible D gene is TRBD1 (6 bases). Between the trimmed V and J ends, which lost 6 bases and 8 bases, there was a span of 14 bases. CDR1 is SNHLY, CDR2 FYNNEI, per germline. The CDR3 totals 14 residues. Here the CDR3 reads CASRVQGRDSPLHF. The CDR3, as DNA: TGTGCCAGCAGAGTACAGGGCCGGGATTCACCCCTCCACTTT.

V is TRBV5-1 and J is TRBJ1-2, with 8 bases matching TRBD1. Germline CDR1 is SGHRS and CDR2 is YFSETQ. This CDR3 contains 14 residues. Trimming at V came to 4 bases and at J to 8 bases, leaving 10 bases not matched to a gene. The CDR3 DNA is TGCGCCAGCAGCATACGGACAGGGACTAAAGGCTACACCTTC. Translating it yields CASSIRTGTKGYTF.

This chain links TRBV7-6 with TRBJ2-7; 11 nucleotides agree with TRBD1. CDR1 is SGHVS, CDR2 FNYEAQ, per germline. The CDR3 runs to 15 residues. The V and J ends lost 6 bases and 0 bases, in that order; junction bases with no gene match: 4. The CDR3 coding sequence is TGTGCCAGCAGGGACAGGGGGCCCGCCTCCTACGAGCAGTACTTC. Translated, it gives CASRDRGPASYEQYF.

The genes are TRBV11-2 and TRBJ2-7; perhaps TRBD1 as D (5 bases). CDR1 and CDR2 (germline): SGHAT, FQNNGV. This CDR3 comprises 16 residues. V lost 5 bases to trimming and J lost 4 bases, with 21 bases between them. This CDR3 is CASSPVTGRAVYEQYF. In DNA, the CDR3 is TGTGCCAGCAGCCCCGTCACCGGCAGGGCGGTTTACGAGCAGTACTTC.

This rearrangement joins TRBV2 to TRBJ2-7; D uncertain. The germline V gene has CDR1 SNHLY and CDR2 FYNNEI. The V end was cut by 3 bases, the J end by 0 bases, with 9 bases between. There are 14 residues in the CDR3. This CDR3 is CASSEHIYSYEQYF. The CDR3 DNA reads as TGTGCCAGCAGTGAGCACATTTACTCCTACGAGCAGTACTTC. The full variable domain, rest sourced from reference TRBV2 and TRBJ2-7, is EPEVTQTPSHQVTQMGQEVILRCVPISNHLYFYWYRQILGQKVEFLVSFYNNEISEKSEIFDDQFSVERPDGSNFTLKIRSTKLEDSAMYFCASSEHIYSYEQYFGPGTRLTVT.

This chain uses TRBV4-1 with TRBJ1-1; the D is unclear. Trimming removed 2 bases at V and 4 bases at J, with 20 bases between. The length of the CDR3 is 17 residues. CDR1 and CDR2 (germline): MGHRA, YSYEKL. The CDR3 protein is CASSQTIMQDEGTEAFF. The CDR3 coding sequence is TGCGCCAGCAGCCAAACGATAATGCAGGACGAGGGCACTGAAGCTTTCTTT.

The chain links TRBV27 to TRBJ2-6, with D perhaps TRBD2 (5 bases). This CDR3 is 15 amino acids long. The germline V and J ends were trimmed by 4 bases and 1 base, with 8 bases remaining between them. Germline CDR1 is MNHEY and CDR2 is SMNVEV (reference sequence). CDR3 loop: CASSSDFSGANVLTF. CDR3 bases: TGTGCCAGCAGTTCGGACTTTTCTGGGGCCAACGTCCTGACTTTC. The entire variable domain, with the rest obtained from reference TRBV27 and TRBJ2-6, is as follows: EAQVTQNPRYLITVTGKKLTVTCSQNMNHEYMSWYRQDPGLGLRQIYYSMNVEVTDKGDVPEGYKVSRKEKRNFPLILESPSPNQTSLYFCASSSDFSGANVLTFGAGSRLTVL.

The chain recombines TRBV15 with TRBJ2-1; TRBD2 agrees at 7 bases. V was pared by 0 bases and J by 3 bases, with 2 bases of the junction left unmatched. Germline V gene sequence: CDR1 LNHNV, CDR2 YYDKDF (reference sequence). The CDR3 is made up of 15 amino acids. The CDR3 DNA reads TGTGCCACCAGCAGAGATGTAGCGGGCTACAATGAGCAGTTCTTC. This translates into CATSRDVAGYNEQFF.

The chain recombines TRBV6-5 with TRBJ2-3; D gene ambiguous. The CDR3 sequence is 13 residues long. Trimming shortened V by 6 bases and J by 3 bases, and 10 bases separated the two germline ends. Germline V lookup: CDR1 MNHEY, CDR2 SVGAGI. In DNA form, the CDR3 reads TGTGCCAGCAGCTCGGACGGAACAGATACGCAGTATTTT. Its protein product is CASSSDGTDTQYF.

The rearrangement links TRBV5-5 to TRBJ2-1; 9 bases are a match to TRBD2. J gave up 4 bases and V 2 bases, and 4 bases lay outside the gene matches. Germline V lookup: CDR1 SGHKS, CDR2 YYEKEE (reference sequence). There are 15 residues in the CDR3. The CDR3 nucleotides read TGTGCCAGCAGCTTTTTAGCGGGGGCGTACAATGAGCAGTTCTTC. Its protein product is CASSFLAGAYNEQFF.

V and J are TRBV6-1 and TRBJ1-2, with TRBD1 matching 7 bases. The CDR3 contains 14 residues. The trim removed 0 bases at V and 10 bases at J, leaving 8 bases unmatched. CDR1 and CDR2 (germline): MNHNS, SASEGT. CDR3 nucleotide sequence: TGTGCCAGCAGTGAAGCCCGATCCGACAGGGTCTACACCTTC. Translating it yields CASSEARSDRVYTF.

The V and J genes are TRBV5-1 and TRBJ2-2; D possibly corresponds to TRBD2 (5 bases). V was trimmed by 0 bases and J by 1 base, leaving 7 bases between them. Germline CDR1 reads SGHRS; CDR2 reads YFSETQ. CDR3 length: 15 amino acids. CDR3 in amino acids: CASSLDGVNTGELFF. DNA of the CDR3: TGCGCCAGCAGCTTGGACGGGGTGAACACCGGGGAGCTGTTTTTT.

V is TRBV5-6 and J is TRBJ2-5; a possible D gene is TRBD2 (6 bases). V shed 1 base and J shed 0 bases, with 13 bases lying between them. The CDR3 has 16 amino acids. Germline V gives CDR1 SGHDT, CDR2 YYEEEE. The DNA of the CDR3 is TGTGCCAGCAGCTTGTTCGGAGGGCCAGACCAAGAGACCCAGTACTTC. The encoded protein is CASSLFGGPDQETQYF.